The source of this TCR beta chain is a study of cytomegalovirus exposure and HLA in healthy donors. Primers: 60 Vbeta forward and 13 Jbeta reverse. Assay: immunoSEQ multiplex PCR; the TCRdb copy retains only in-frame clones and omits some. The sample features 60,000 to 70,000 clones, with approximately 15% in its top ten. Germline loops: CDR1 SGDLS, CDR2 YYNGEE. The CDR3 runs to 14 residues. Trimming shortened V by 0 bases and J by 2 bases, and 8 bases separated the two germline ends. V gene TRBV9 combines with J gene TRBJ1-1, with D possibly matching TRBD1 (5 bases). The sequenced sample consisted of PBMCs. The origin of this receptor is a boy between 10 and 17 years old in good health and CMV-seronegative. For the CDR3, the DNA is TGTGCCAGCAGCGTAGGGGGGGATAACACTGAAGCTTTCTTT. It specifies CASSVGGDNTEAFF.